The 21 T cell receptor beta chains listed next were all sequenced from one sample in a study of blood T cell repertoires in COVID-19. Libraries were prepared by immunoSEQ multiplex PCR; TCRdb keeps only in-frame clonotypes and omits some of them. The sample gives 150,000 to 200,000 clones, roughly 87% of which show up once; over 7.5% is in the top ten. Material: peripheral blood. The receptors originated from a woman aged 70-85 years with acute or convalescent COVID-19.

This rearrangement joins TRBV4-2 to TRBJ1-1; D is unclear. This CDR3 region has 15 residues. V dropped 0 bases and J dropped 1 base, with 9 bases sitting between them. CDR1 is LGHNA and CDR2 is YNFKEQ in the germline V gene. DNA of the CDR3: TGTGCCAGCAGCCAAGATGTGGGCCCGAACACTGAAGCTTTCTTT. Its protein is CASSQDVGPNTEAFF.

The J gene is TRBJ2-1, the V gene TRBV12-5, with a possible D match to TRBD2 (6 bases). The CDR3 length is 12 residues. V shed 6 bases and J shed 8 bases, with 11 bases lying between them. Germline lookup yields CDR1 LGHNT and CDR2 FRNRAP. In nucleotides, the CDR3 is TGTGCTAGTGGCCAAACGGGGGATGAGCAGTTCTTC. Its protein is CASGQTGDEQFF.

J is TRBJ2-7 and V is TRBV4-1; TRBD1 matches at 7 bases. This CDR3 region has 15 residues. With 1 base clipped from V and 1 base from J, the junction kept 4 bases outside the gene matches. Germline values: CDR1 MGHRA, CDR2 YSYEKL. The CDR3 DNA is TGCGCCAGCAGCCAAGGAGGGGGACAGTCCTACGAGCAGTACTTC. Amino acids: CASSQGGGQSYEQYF.

This clone was seen only once. The V call is TRBV6-1, the J call TRBJ2-5; D may be TRBD2 (5 bases). With 0 bases removed from V and 10 bases from J, the gap between germline ends came to 12 bases. CDR1 MNHNS and CDR2 SASEGT come from the germline V gene. The CDR3 loop spans 13 amino acids. The CDR3 sequence is CASSEARGRGQYF. CDR3 nucleotides: TGTGCCAGCAGTGAAGCTCGGGGAAGAGGCCAGTACTTC.

This chain joins TRBV7-2 and TRBJ1-5; weak D call: TRBD1 (5 bases). This CDR3 spans 14 amino acids. V lost 3 bases, J lost 5 bases, and 11 bases lay in between. CDR1 and CDR2 from the germline V gene are SGHTA and FQGNSA. CDR3 nucleotide sequence: TGTGCCAGCAGCTTTCGGGGGGAGCATCAGCCCCAGCATTTT. Translated: CASSFRGEHQPQHF.

This clone has a single count. V gene TRBV27 combines with J gene TRBJ1-5; possibly TRBD1 for D (5 bases). V dropped 5 bases and J dropped 1 base, with 15 bases sitting between them. This CDR3 spans 16 amino acids. The germline gives CDR1 MNHEY, CDR2 SMNVEV (reference sequence). DNA for the CDR3: TGTGCCAGCAGTCCCCCCCCAGGGCAGAGCAATCAGCCCCAGCATTTT. Translated: CASSPPPGQSNQPQHF.

The DNA of the CDR3 is TGTGCCAGCAGTTACTCGAATCAGGGAAATGAGCAGTTCTTC. It encodes CASSYSNQGNEQFF. V usage is TRBV6-5 and J usage is TRBJ2-1; the D gene is possibly TRBD1 (5 bases). CDR1 and CDR2 from the germline V gene are MNHEY and SVGAGI. V dropped 0 bases and J dropped 7 bases, with 10 bases sitting between them. The CDR3 extends over 14 amino acids.

V gene TRBV29-1 combines with J gene TRBJ2-2; D perhaps matches TRBD2 (6 bases). Looked up from germline, CDR1 is SQVTM and CDR2 is ANQGSEA. V was trimmed by 4 bases and J by 6 bases, leaving 15 bases between them. The CDR3 contains 14 residues. CDR3 in amino acids: CSVVFGRRAGELFF. CDR3 DNA: TGCAGCGTTGTATTCGGGAGAAGGGCCGGGGAGCTGTTTTTT.

The genes are TRBV27 and TRBJ1-1; 9 bases are a match to TRBD1. There are 15 residues in the CDR3. With V trimmed by 5 bases and J by 1 base, 5 bases remained unmatched. Germline V gene sequence: CDR1 MNHEY, CDR2 SMNVEV (reference sequence). CDR3 nucleotide sequence: TGTGCCAGCAGTAACCCGGGACAGGGGAACACTGAAGCTTTCTTT. This encodes CASSNPGQGNTEAFF.

The J gene is TRBJ2-5, the V gene TRBV10-3, with 12 bases fitting TRBD2. The CDR3 consists of 17 residues. Germline lookup yields CDR1 ENHRY and CDR2 SYGVKD. V dropped 4 bases and J dropped 1; count of bases not matched to a gene: 7. In DNA form, the CDR3 reads TGTGCCATCAGTGGCGGACTAGCGGGGACCATCCAAGAGACCCAGTACTTC. It yields the protein CAISGGLAGTIQETQYF.

A few counts support this clone. The chain couples TRBV2 to TRBJ2-5; D might be TRBD2 (5 bases). The germline V gene has CDR1 SNHLY and CDR2 FYNNEI. V was pared by 3 bases and J by 3 bases, with 11 bases between. The CDR3 loop spans 14 amino acids. This CDR3 is CASSEQRFEETQYF. CDR3 nucleotide sequence: TGTGCCAGCAGTGAGCAGCGGTTTGAAGAGACCCAGTACTTC.

As DNA, the CDR3 is TGCGCCAGCAGCCGTACCACTACGCGGAGACAGGGGGCAAGGGAGCAGTTCTTC. It translates to CASSRTTTRRQGAREQFF. The genes are TRBV4-3 and TRBJ2-1, with TRBD1 matching over 10 bases. The V and J ends lost 4 bases and 10 bases, in that order; junction bases with no gene match: 19. The CDR3 is 18 residues long. Germline V gene lookup returns CDR1 LGHNA and CDR2 YSLEER.

V is TRBV6-2 or TRBV6-3 and J is TRBJ2-5; 9 nucleotides line up with TRBD1. CDR3 length: 15 residues. CDR1 MNHEY and CDR2 SVGEGT come from the germline V gene. Trimming removed 6 bases from V and 5 bases from J; junction bases left unmatched: 10. The chain's CDR3 is CASSLTSQGAETQYF. The DNA for the CDR3 is TGTGCCAGCAGCCTAACCTCACAGGGGGCCGAGACCCAGTACTTC.

J is TRBJ2-1 and V is TRBV21-1; the DNA was not compared with TRBD2, the D call given in the table. TRBV21-1 is given as a pseudogene. The CDR3 is 16 residues long. Here the CDR3 DNA reads TGTGCCAGCAGCAAAATTCGGCCGGGGGGGCCCCATGAGCAGTTCTTC. This encodes CASSKIRPGGPHEQFF.

The chain has TRBV7-2 and TRBJ1-1; D is ambiguous. Per germline, CDR1 SGHTA and CDR2 FQGNSA. The CDR3 extends over 15 amino acids. Trimming shortened V by 2 bases and J by 0 bases, and 10 bases separated the two germline ends. Written as DNA, the CDR3 is TGTGCCAGCAGCTTATACACAGTCTTGAACACTGAAGCTTTCTTT. Encoded protein: CASSLYTVLNTEAFF.

The chain has TRBV13 and TRBJ2-7; maybe TRBD1 (6 bases). V shed 1 base and J shed 4 bases, with 8 bases lying between them. The CDR3 is 13 amino acids. The germline gives CDR1 PRHDT, CDR2 FYEKMQ (reference sequence). CDR3 in DNA: TGTGCCAGCAGCTTAGTTGGACAGTACGAGCAGTACTTC. It translates to CASSLVGQYEQYF.

This chain uses TRBV7-2 with TRBJ1-2; a possible D gene is TRBD1 (6 bases). V was cut by 5 bases and J by 4 bases, with 14 bases left in between. This CDR3 has 14 residues. Germline-derived CDR1 and CDR2 are SGHTA and FQGNSA. CDR3 protein: CASSPPGTPYGYTF. CDR3 in DNA: TGTGCCAGCAGCCCCCCCGGGACACCCTATGGCTACACCTTC.

The chain couples TRBV13 to TRBJ2-7; a weak D match, TRBD1 (5 bases). Between the trimmed V and J ends, which lost 0 bases and 4 bases, there was a span of 13 bases. CDR1 is PRHDT, CDR2 FYEKMQ, per germline (reference sequence). The CDR3 is 15 residues long. The CDR3 loop is CASSLGQGVRYEQYF. The CDR3 region has the DNA TGTGCCAGCAGCTTAGGCCAAGGGGTAAGATACGAGCAGTACTTC.

This sequence joins TRBV4-3 and TRBJ2-1; 10 bases map to TRBD2. CDR1 is LGHNA and CDR2 is YSLEER in the germline V gene. The CDR3 covers 15 residues. Losses at the gene ends were 2 bases for V and 4 bases for J; bases not matched to a gene: 2. Here the CDR3 DNA reads TGCGCCAGCAGCCAAAGCGGGGGGGCTTACAATGAGCAGTTCTTC. Protein product: CASSQSGGAYNEQFF.

The J gene is TRBJ1-5, the V gene TRBV2, with TRBD1 identical over 7 bases. There are 15 residues in the CDR3. Looked up from germline, CDR1 is SNHLY and CDR2 is FYNNEI. V was clipped by 5 bases and J by 3 bases; unmatched bases: 7. The CDR3 sequence: CASSQPGQYNQPQHF. CDR3 sequence (DNA): TGTGCCAGCAGTCAACCGGGACAGTACAATCAGCCCCAGCATTTT.

V and J are TRBV28 and TRBJ2-1, with TRBD2 matching over 9 bases. Germline CDR1 MDHEN, CDR2 SYDVKM. After removal of 6 bases from V and 8 bases from J, the junction contained 11 bases not matched to a gene. The CDR3 is 15 amino acids. The CDR3 sequence: CASRDSGSVLDEQFF. CDR3 DNA sequence: TGTGCCAGCAGGGATAGCGGGAGCGTTCTGGATGAGCAGTTCTTC. The whole variable domain, remainder taken from reference TRBV28 and TRBJ2-1, is DVKVTQSSRYLVKRTGEKVFLECVQDMDHENMFWYRQDPGLGLRLIYFSYDVKMKEKGDIPEGYSVSREKKERFSLILESASTNQTSMYLCASRDSGSVLDEQFFGPGTRLTVL.